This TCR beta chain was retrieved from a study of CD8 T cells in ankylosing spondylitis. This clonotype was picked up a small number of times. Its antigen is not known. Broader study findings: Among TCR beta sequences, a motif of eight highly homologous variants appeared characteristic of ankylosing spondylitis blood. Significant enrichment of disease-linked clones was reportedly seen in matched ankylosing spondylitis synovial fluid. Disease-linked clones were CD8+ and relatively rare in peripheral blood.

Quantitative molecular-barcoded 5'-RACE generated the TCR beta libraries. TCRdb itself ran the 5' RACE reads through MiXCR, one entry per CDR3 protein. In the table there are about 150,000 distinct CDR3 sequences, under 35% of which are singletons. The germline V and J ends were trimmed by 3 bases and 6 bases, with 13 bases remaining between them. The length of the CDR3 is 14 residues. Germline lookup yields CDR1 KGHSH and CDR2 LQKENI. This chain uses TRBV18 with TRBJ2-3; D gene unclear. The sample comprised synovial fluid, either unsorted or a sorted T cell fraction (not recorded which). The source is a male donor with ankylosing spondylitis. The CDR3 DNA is TGTGCCAGCTCACCGGGGTCCACCACGGATACGCAGTATTTT. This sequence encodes CASSPGSTTDTQYF.